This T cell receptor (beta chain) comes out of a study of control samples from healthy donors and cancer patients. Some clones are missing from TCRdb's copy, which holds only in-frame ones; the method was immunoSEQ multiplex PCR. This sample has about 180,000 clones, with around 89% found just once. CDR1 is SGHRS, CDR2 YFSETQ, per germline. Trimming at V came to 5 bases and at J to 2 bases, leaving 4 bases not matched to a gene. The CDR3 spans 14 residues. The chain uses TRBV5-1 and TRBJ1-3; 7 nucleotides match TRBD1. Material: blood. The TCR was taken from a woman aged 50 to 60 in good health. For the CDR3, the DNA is TGCGCCAGCAGACTAGGACAGGCTGGAAACACCATATATTTT. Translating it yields CASRLGQAGNTIYF.